Listed here is a single TCR beta chain. Germline CDR1 reads MNHEY; CDR2 reads SVGEGT. Trimming removed 0 bases at V and 5 bases at J, with 5 bases between. The CDR3 length is 13 residues. These data are taken from a study of regulatory T cells in long-lasting Graves disease. To make TCR beta libraries, researchers used iRepertoire HTBI primers and Arm-PCR of CDR3 regions. In TCRdb, the multiplex PCR reads were re-called with MiXCR into one record per CDR3 protein. The top ten clones hold roughly a tenth of a sample with roughly 420,000 distinct CDR3 sequences, about a sixth of them seen once. Described time point: newly diagnosed GD, antithyroid drugs for less than 3 months. From PBMCs, RNA was extracted and then used to make the TCR library. These same records also appear under a second study, on T cells in Graves' hyperthyroidism and ophthalmopathy. This second study notes: Uncontrolled infection, other autoimmune disease, pregnancy or lactation barred patients from enrollment. Clinical symptoms, serum thyroxine, TRAb, thyroid ultrasound and orbital computed tomography established diagnosis.

This chain connects TRBV6-2 or TRBV6-3 to TRBJ1-5; no clear D gene. This TCR was sampled from a woman aged 25-40 years with Graves disease. The specimen was peripheral blood mononuclear cells (PBMCs), collected at new diagnosis, from a patient treated with antithyroid drugs. This CDR3 reads CASSYSTDQPQHF. The CDR3 DNA follows: TGTGCCAGCAGTTACTCGACGGATCAGCCCCAGCATTTT.